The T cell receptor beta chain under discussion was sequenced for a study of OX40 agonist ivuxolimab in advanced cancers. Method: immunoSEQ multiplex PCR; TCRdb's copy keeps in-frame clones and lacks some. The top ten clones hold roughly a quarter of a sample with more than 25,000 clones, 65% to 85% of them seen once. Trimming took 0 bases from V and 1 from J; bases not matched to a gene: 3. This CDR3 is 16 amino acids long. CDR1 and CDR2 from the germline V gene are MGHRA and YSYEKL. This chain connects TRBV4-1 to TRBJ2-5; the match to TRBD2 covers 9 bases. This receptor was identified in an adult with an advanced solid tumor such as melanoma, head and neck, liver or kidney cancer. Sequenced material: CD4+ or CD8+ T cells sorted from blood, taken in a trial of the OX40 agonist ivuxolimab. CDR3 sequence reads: CASSQESGGFQETQYF. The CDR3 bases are TGCGCCAGCAGCCAAGAAAGCGGGGGGTTCCAAGAGACCCAGTACTTC.